These 19 T cell receptor beta chains came from one sample sequenced in a study of blood T cell repertoires in COVID-19 (dated by TCRdb to about 2020). Libraries were constructed by the immunoSEQ multiplex PCR assay. TCRdb mirrors the immuneACCESS table, restricted to in-frame sequences. Some clones are absent from its copies; in checked studies, under half trace to an unresolved V gene, and the reason for the others is unknown. A total of around 260,000 clones appear in this sample, about four fifths of them only once. Approximately 9% of the sample belongs to the ten largest clones. Input material: peripheral blood. Receptor source: a woman aged 50 to 60 who had recovered from COVID-19.

V gene TRBV20-1 combines with J gene TRBJ1-6; D is undetermined. The length of the CDR3 is 12 residues. The germline V gene encodes CDR1 DFQATT and CDR2 SNEGSKA (reference sequence). The V end was cut by 3 bases, the J end by 10 bases, with 10 bases between. The CDR3 sequence: CSASPAGSPLHF. The CDR3 nucleotides are TGCAGTGCTAGTCCTGCCGGGTCACCCCTCCACTTT.

This chain links TRBV10-3 with TRBJ2-7; 8 bases fit TRBD1. CDR3 length: 12 residues. The ends lost 6 bases at V and 6 bases at J; junction bases unmatched: 4. Germline V CDR1 and CDR2: ENHRY, SYGVKD. Written as DNA, the CDR3 is TGTGCCATCAGGTTTACAGGGGGCGAGCAGTACTTC. The encoded protein is CAIRFTGGEQYF.

This chain uses TRBV30 with TRBJ2-7, with D possibly matching TRBD2 (5 bases). Deletions cut 0 bases from V and 6 bases from J, with 15 bases between. Germline V gives CDR1 GTSNPN, CDR2 SVGIG (reference sequence). The CDR3 loop spans 14 amino acids. This CDR3 is CAWSVLFGGGEQYF. The CDR3 region has the DNA TGTGCCTGGAGTGTCCTATTCGGAGGAGGCGAGCAGTACTTC.

The chain combines TRBV13 with TRBJ2-7; D remains unclear. Germline V gene sequence: CDR1 PRHDT, CDR2 FYEKMQ (reference sequence). V was cut by 5 bases and J by 5 bases, with 16 bases left in between. This CDR3 comprises 14 residues. CDR3 in DNA: TGTGCCAGCAGCCCCTCTCGGAGCGTAAACGAGCAGTACTTC. Encoded protein: CASSPSRSVNEQYF.

The V gene is TRBV5-1, the J gene TRBJ1-2; perhaps TRBD1 as D (5 bases). The CDR3 is made up of 19 amino acids. Trimming stripped 4 bases from V and 0 bases from J, with 25 bases between. The germline gives CDR1 SGHRS, CDR2 YFSETQ. CDR3 in amino acids: CASSKGPLDRGLTNYGYTF. In nucleotides, the CDR3 is TGCGCCAGCAGCAAAGGACCCCTAGACAGAGGCCTTACTAACTATGGCTACACCTTC. Drawing the rest from reference TRBV5-1 and TRBJ1-2, the complete variable domain is KAGVTQTPRYLIKTRGQQVTLSCSPISGHRSVSWYQQTPGQGLQFLFEYFSETQRNKGNFPGRFSGRQFSNSRSEMNVSTLELGDSALYLCASSKGPLDRGLTNYGYTFGSGTRLTVV.

The chain joins TRBV20-1 to TRBJ2-7, with TRBD2 matching over 11 bases. The CDR3 is 17 amino acids. Germline loops: CDR1 DFQATT, CDR2 SNEGSKA (reference sequence). V lost 3 bases and J lost 5; bases outside the gene matches: 15. The DNA for the CDR3 is TGCAGTGCTAGTCTGGGACTAGCGGACTCGCAGATGAACGAGCAGTACTTC. Translating it yields CSASLGLADSQMNEQYF.

The chain recombines TRBV5-1 with TRBJ2-5; TRBD1 might be the D (6 bases). Germline V CDR1 and CDR2: SGHRS, YFSETQ. This CDR3 spans 13 amino acids. V was trimmed by 4 bases and J by 10 bases, leaving 17 bases between them. This CDR3 reads CASSPVGGAGQYF. The CDR3 coding sequence is TGCGCCAGCAGCCCGGTAGGGGGAGCCGGCCAGTACTTC.

The genes are TRBV18 and TRBJ2-7; 8 bases are a match to TRBD1. V lost 2 bases, J lost 3 bases, and 3 bases stayed unmatched. CDR3 length equals 14 residues. CDR1 and CDR2 from the germline V gene are KGHSH and LQKENI. The CDR3 coding sequence is TGTGCCAGCTCACCAGACAGGGGTGGCTACGAGCAGTACTTC. Its translation is CASSPDRGGYEQYF.

This sequence joins TRBV4-2 and TRBJ2-3; 9 bases are shared with TRBD2. The germline gives CDR1 LGHNA, CDR2 YNFKEQ. This CDR3 comprises 17 residues. J gave up 4 bases and V 5 bases, and 13 bases lay outside the gene matches. This CDR3 reads CASSEGGAGGRADTQYF. The DNA of the CDR3 is TGTGCCAGCAGCGAAGGCGGAGCGGGGGGCCGGGCAGATACGCAGTATTTT.

The chain employs TRBV30 and TRBJ2-7; D gene unclear. The CDR3 totals 14 residues. The germline gives CDR1 GTSNPN, CDR2 SVGIG (reference sequence). Trimming left V 1 base short and J 1 base short, with 11 bases between. CDR3 DNA sequence: TGTGCCTGGAGTGGGCGAGCGCGTTCCTACGAGCAGTACTTC. Its protein product is CAWSGRARSYEQYF.

The genes are TRBV12-3 or TRBV12-4 and TRBJ1-5, with 10 bases aligning to TRBD1. With 5 bases clipped from V and 10 bases from J, the junction kept 5 bases outside the gene matches. The CDR3 runs to 13 residues. CDR3 sequence reads: CASSPGQGSPQHF. CDR3 DNA: TGTGCCAGCAGTCCGGGACAGGGGTCACCCCAGCATTTT.

This clone occurred once. V usage is TRBV18 and J usage is TRBJ2-2; possible D gene TRBD1, 5 bases. Trimming shortened V by 4 bases and J by 4 bases, and 7 bases separated the two germline ends. Looked up from germline, CDR1 is KGHSH and CDR2 is LQKENI. This CDR3 contains 13 residues. CDR3 bases: TGTGCCAGCTCACGACAGAGCACCGGGGAGCTGTTTTTT. It yields the protein CASSRQSTGELFF.

The chain carries TRBV4-3 and TRBJ1-3; D unclear. CDR1 LGHNA and CDR2 YSLEER come from the germline V gene. V was clipped by 1 base and J by 0 bases, with 10 bases between them. The CDR3 runs 16 residues. CDR3 in amino acids: CASSQVPGSSGNTIYF. The CDR3 coding sequence is TGCGCCAGCAGCCAAGTTCCCGGGAGCTCTGGAAACACCATATATTTT.

This clone was observed once. The V and J genes are TRBV7-2 and TRBJ2-1; D gene ambiguous. Germline assignment: CDR1 SGHTA and CDR2 FQGNSA. This CDR3 comprises 11 residues. Trimming stripped 2 bases from V and 9 bases from J, with 5 bases between. DNA of the CDR3: TGTGCCAGCAGCTTATTTAGTGAGCAGTTCTTC. It translates to CASSLFSEQFF.

This clone was seen a handful of times. The sample has other DNA sequences that encode this CDR3 too. The chain is built from TRBV7-2 and TRBJ2-7; D is undetermined. Deletions cut 1 base from V and 0 bases from J, with 7 bases between. Per germline, CDR1 SGHTA and CDR2 FQGNSA. CDR3 length: 14 residues. The CDR3 is CASSLDTFSYEQYF. CDR3 DNA sequence: TGTGCCAGCAGCTTAGACACGTTCTCCTACGAGCAGTACTTC.

V usage is TRBV25-1 and J usage is TRBJ1-5; D is unclear. The CDR3 is 15 amino acids. CDR1 is MGHDK, CDR2 SYGVNS, per germline. Trimming removed 3 bases at V and 0 bases at J, with 9 bases between. The CDR3 nucleotides are TGTGCCAGCAGTGACAGGATTGATAGCAATCAGCCCCAGCATTTT. Protein sequence: CASSDRIDSNQPQHF.

The V and J genes are TRBV4-2 and TRBJ1-1; D perhaps matches TRBD1 (6 bases). Germline V gene data show CDR1 as LGHNA and CDR2 as YNFKEQ. Trimming left V 0 bases short and J 3 bases short, with 20 bases between. CDR3 length equals 18 residues. CDR3 protein: CASSQDKAGRGRYTEAFF. CDR3 bases: TGTGCCAGCAGCCAAGATAAGGCAGGGAGGGGGAGATACACTGAAGCTTTCTTT.

The CDR3 nucleotides read TGTGCCAGCAGCTTAGACCTAGCTTCCTGGTACGAGCAGTACTTC. Protein sequence: CASSLDLASWYEQYF. This rearrangement joins TRBV7-2 to TRBJ2-7, with D tentatively TRBD2 (5 bases). Germline V lookup: CDR1 SGHTA, CDR2 FQGNSA. The ends were cut back, 1 base at V and 4 bases at J, with 14 bases in the middle. The CDR3 length is 15 residues.

This rearrangement joins TRBV9 to TRBJ2-3; D perhaps matches TRBD1 (6 bases). The ends were cut back, 4 bases at V and 6 bases at J, with 12 bases in the middle. Germline lookup yields CDR1 SGDLS and CDR2 YYNGEE. This CDR3 is built from 13 residues. DNA of the CDR3: TGTGCCAGCAGCCCCAAAACAGGGGATACGCAGTATTTT. Its translation: CASSPKTGDTQYF.